Below are 8 T cell receptor beta chains sequenced from a single sample in a study of T cell changes during pregnancy in multiple sclerosis. Sequenced by immunoSEQ multiplex PCR; TCRdb stores in-frame clones only, minus some. The sample holds approximately 43,000 clones; approximately 94% are singletons and the top ten take roughly 8.1%. The sequencing used CD8+ T cells from peripheral blood mononuclear cells, collected in the third trimester of pregnancy. Receptors were obtained from a female donor with multiple sclerosis, enrolled in a pregnancy study.

The V and J genes are TRBV28 and TRBJ2-1, with TRBD2 identical over 10 bases. V lost 0 bases, J lost 4 bases, and 15 bases stayed unmatched. The CDR3 covers 20 residues. Germline loops: CDR1 MDHEN, CDR2 SYDVKM. The CDR3 coding sequence is TGTGCCAGCAGTTTATGGGCGGCGGGACCTAGCGGGAGTATTTACAATGAGCAGTTCTTC. This gives the protein CASSLWAAGPSGSIYNEQFF.

A remark on this clone: In the same sample, other DNA sequences code for this CDR3. This rearrangement joins TRBV27 to TRBJ2-1; 12 bases align to TRBD2. CDR3 length equals 14 residues. Germline CDR1 and CDR2: MNHEY and SMNVEV (reference sequence). With V trimmed by 6 bases and J by 3 bases, 0 bases remained unmatched. CDR3 sequence (DNA): TGTGCCAGCAGGACTAGCGGGAGCTACAATGAGCAGTTCTTC. It is translated as CASRTSGSYNEQFF.

The chain carries TRBV27 and TRBJ2-7, with D maybe TRBD1 (5 bases). The CDR3 extends over 14 amino acids. CDR1 is MNHEY and CDR2 is SMNVEV in the germline V gene (reference sequence). Trimming took 6 bases from V and 0 from J, leaving 12 bases between them. The CDR3 nucleotides are TGTGCCAGCAGGAGTTCAGGGTACTCCTACGAGCAGTACTTC. Translation: CASRSSGYSYEQYF.

The rearrangement links TRBV9 to TRBJ2-1, with unresolved D. Per germline, CDR1 SGDLS and CDR2 YYNGEE. The CDR3 loop spans 15 amino acids. V was clipped by 0 bases and J by 0 bases, with 7 bases between them. CDR3 bases: TGTGCCAGCAGCGTAGGCGCGAACTCCTACAATGAGCAGTTCTTC. It translates to CASSVGANSYNEQFF.

The chain carries TRBV5-1 and TRBJ2-7; TRBD2 agrees at 13 bases. Germline-derived CDR1 and CDR2 are SGHRS and YFSETQ. V shed 2 bases, J shed 0 bases, and the junction held 11 bases outside the gene matches. This CDR3 has 19 residues. Here the CDR3 reads CASSLGTPGTSGISYEQYF. CDR3 nucleotides: TGCGCCAGCAGCTTAGGGACTCCCGGGACTAGCGGGATCTCCTACGAGCAGTACTTC.

This sequence joins TRBV4-1 and TRBJ1-2, with 12 bases lining up with TRBD1. J lost 6 bases, V lost 4 bases, and 12 bases had no gene match. The CDR3 covers 17 residues. From germline, CDR1 is MGHRA and CDR2 YSYEKL. CDR3 residues: CASSPTGTGGAGNGYTF. In DNA form, the CDR3 reads TGCGCCAGCAGCCCTACGGGGACAGGGGGCGCTGGGAATGGCTACACCTTC.

This chain connects TRBV6-5 to TRBJ2-7; no definite D call. The CDR3 contains 14 residues. From germline, CDR1 is MNHEY and CDR2 SVGAGI. V was cut by 2 bases and J by 1 base, with 9 bases left in between. CDR3 sequence: CASSYLGESYEQYF. CDR3 bases: TGTGCCAGCAGTTACCTCGGAGAGTCCTACGAGCAGTACTTC.

The CDR3 loop is CASSFSTGLNTEAFF. In nucleotides, the CDR3 is TGTGCCAGCAGTTTTTCGACAGGGCTGAACACTGAAGCTTTCTTT. This chain uses TRBV28 with TRBJ1-1; 7 nucleotides align to TRBD1. This CDR3 is 15 amino acids long. J lost 0 bases, V lost 3 bases, and 4 bases had no gene match. Germline V gives CDR1 MDHEN, CDR2 SYDVKM.